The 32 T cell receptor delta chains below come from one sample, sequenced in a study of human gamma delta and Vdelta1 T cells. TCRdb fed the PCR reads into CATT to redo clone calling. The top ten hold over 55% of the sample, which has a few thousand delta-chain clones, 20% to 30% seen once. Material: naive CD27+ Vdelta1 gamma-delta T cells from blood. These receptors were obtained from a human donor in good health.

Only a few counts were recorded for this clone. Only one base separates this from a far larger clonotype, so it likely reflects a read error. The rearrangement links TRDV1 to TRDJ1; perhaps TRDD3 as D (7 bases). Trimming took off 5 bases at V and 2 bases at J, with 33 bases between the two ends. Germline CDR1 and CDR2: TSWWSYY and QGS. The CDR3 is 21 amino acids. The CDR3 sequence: CALGPSKWAFPLPGDTDKLIF. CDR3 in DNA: TGTGCTCTTGGGCCCTCAAAATGGGCCTTCCCTCTTCCGGGGGATACCGATAAACTCATCTTT.

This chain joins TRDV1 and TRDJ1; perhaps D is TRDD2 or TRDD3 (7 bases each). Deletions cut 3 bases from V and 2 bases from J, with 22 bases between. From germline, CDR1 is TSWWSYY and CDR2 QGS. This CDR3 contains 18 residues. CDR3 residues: CALGECLPRIRPTDKLIF. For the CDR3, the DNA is TGTGCTCTTGGGGAGTGCCTTCCTCGGATACGTCCGACCGATAAACTCATCTTT.

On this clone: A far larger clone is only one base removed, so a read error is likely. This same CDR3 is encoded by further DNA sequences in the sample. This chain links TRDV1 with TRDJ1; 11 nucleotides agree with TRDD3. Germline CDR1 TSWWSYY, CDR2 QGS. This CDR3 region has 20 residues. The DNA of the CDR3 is TGTGCCTTAGGGGGCCTTCCACACTTGAACTGGGGGATAAAGACCGATAAGCTCATCTTT. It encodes CALGGLPHLNWGIKTDKLIF.

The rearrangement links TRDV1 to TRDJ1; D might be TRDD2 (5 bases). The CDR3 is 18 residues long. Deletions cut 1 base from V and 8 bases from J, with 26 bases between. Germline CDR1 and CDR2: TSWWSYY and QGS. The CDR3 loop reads CALGEPYTYRVVESKLIF. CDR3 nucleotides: TGTGCTCTTGGGGAACCTTATACCTACCGCGTGGTGGAATCCAAACTCATCTTT.

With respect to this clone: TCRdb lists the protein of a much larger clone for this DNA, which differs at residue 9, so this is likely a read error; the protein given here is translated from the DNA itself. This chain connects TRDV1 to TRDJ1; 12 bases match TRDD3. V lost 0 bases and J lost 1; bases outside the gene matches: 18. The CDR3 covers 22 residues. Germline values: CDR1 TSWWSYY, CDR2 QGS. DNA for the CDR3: TGTGCTCTTGGGGAACTGTTGCTCTGTGGATACTGGGGGATACCTTCCACCGATAAACTCATCTTT. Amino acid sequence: CALGELLLCGYWGIPSTDKLIF.

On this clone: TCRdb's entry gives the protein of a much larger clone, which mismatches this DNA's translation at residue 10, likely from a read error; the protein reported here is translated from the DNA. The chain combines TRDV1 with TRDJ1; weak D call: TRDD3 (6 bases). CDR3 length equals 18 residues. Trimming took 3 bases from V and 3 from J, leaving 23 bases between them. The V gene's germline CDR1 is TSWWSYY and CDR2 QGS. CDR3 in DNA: TGTGCTCTTGGGGAGCAATGGTTACTGAGGGATAACGCCGATAAACTCATCTTT. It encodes CALGEQWLLRDNADKLIF.

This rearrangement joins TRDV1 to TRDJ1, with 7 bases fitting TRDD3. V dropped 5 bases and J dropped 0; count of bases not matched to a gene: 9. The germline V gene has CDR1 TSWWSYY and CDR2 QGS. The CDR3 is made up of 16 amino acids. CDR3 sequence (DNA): TGTGCTCTTGGGTCTTGTACTGGGGACTACACCGATAAACTCATCTTT. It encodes CALGSCTGDYTDKLIF.

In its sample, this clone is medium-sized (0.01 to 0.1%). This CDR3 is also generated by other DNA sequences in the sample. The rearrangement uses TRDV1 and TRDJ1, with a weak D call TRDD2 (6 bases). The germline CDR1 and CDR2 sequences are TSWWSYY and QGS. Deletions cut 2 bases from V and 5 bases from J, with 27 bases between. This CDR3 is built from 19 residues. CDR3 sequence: CALGEVRPSLEYWPDKLIF. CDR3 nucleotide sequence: TGTGCTCTTGGGGAAGTGCGGCCTTCCCTCGAGTACTGGCCTGATAAACTCATCTTT.

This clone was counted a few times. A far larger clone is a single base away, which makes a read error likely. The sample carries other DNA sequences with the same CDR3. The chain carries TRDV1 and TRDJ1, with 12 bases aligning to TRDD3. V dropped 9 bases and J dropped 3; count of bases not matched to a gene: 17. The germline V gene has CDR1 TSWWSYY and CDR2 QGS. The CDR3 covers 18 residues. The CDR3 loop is CALGRTSPNWGIPDKLIF. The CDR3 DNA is TGTGCTCTCGGGCGAACGAGCCCGAACTGGGGGATACCCGATAAACTCATCTTT.

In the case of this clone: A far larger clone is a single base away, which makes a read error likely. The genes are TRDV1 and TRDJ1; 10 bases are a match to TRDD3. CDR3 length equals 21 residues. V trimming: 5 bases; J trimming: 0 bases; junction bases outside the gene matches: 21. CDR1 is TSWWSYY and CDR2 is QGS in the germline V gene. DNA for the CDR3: TGTGCTCTTGGGACGGGGGATACGCTTAGGGCCACCTCAAAGTACACCGATAAACTCATCTTT. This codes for CALGTGDTLRATSKYTDKLIF.

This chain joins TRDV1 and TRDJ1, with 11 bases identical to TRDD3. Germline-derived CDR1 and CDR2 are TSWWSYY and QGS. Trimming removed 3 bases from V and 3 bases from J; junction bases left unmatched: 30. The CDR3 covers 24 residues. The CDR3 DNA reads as TGTGCTCTTGGGGACCTACGGATTTCCTGGGGGATACTTAACTGGACCGGAGAGGCCGATAAACTCATCTTT. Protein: CALGDLRISWGILNWTGEADKLIF.

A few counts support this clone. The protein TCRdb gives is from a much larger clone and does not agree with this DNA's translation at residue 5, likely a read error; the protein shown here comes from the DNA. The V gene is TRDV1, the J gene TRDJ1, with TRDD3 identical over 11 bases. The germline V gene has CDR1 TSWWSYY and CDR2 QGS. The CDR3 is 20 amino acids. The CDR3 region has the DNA TGTGCTCTTGGGCAACTAACGACTCCGTACTGGGGGATATACACCGATAAACTCATCTTT. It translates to CALGQLTTPYWGIYTDKLIF.

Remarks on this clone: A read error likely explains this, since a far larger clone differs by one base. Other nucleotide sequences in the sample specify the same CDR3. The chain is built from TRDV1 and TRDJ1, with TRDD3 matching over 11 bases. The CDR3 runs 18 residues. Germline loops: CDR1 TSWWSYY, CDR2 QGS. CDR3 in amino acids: CALGEQWLLGDNADKLIF. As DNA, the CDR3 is TGTGCTCTTGGGGAGCAATGGTTACTGGGGGATAACGCCGACAAACTCATCTTT.

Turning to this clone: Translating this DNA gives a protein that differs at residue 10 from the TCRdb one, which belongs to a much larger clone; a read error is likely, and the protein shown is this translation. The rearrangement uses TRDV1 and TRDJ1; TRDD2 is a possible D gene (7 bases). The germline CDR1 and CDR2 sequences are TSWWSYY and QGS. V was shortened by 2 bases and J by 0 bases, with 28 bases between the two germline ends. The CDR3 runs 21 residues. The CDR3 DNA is TGTGCTCTTGGGGAAAGGGCCTTCCTCGTAGGCGGGATAATATACACCGATAAACTCATCTTT. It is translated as CALGERAFLVGGIIYTDKLIF.

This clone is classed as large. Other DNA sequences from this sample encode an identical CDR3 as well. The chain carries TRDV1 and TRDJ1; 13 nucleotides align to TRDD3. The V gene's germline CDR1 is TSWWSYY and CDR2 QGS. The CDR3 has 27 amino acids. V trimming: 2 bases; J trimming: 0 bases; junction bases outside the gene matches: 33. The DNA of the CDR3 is TGTGCTCTTGGGGAAACGGATTCAGCTAGCCCTCGCCTTATACTGGGGGATACGGGCGGGTACACCGATAAACTCATCTTT. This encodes CALGETDSASPRLILGDTGGYTDKLIF.

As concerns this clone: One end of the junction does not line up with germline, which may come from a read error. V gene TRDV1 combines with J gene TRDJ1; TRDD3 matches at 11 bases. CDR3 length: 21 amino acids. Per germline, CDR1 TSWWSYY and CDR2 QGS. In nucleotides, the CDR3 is TGCTCTGGGGAACCCTACGTATGGGGGATACGCGGTTGGCAAAACAACAACAAACTCATCTTT. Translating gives CSGEPYVWGIRGWQNNNKLIF.

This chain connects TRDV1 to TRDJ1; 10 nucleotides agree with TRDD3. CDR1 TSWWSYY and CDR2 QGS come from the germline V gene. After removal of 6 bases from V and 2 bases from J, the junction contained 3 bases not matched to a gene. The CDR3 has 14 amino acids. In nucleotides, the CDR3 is TGTGCTCTTGGATGCTGGGGGATAACCGATAAACTCATCTTT. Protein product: CALGCWGITDKLIF.

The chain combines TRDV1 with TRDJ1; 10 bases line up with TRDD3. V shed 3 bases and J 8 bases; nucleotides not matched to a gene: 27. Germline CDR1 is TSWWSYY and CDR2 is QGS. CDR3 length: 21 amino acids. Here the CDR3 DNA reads TGTGCTCTTGGGGACCCGTTTCCTACGTGCACTGGGGGATGTGGTTTTATGAAACTCATCTTT. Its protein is CALGDPFPTCTGGCGFMKLIF.

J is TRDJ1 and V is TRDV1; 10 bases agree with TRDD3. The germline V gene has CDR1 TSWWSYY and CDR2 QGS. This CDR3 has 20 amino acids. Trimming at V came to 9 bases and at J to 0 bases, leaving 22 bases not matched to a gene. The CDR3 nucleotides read TGTGCTCTCCATTCAACATCTACGATTCGGACTGGGGGATACACCGATAAACTCATCTTT. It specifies CALHSTSTIRTGGYTDKLIF.

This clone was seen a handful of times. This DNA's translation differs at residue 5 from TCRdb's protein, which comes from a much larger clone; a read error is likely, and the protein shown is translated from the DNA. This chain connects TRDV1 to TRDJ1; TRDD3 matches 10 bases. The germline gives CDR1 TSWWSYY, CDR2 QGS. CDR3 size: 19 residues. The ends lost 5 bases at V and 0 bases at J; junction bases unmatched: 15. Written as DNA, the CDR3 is TGTGCTCTTGGGACTTATCGTTTGGGGGATACCTGGTACACCGATAAACTCATCTTT. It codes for CALGTYRLGDTWYTDKLIF.

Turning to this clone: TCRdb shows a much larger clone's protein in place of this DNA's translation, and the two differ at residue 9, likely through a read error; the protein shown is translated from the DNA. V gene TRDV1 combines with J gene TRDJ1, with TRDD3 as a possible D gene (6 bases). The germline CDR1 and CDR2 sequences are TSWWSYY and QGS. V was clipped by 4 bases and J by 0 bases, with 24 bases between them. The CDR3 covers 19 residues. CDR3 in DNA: TGTGCTCTTGGGGCTTATCGTTTGGAGGATACCTGGTACACCGATAAACTCATCTTT. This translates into CALGAYRLEDTWYTDKLIF.

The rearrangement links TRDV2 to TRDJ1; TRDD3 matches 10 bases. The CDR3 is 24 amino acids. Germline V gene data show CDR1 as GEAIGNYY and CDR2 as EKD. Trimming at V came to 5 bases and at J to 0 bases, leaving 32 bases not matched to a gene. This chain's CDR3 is CACAPFFLPSVRGGYASYTDKLIF. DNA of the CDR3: TGTGCCTGTGCCCCGTTCTTCCTGCCCTCCGTTAGAGGGGGATACGCTTCGTACACCGATAAACTCATCTTT.

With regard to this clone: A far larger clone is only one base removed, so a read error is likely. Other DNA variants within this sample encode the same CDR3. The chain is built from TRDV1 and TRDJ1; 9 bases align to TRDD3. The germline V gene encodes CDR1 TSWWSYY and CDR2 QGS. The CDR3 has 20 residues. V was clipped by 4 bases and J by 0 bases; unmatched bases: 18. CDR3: CALGAPTLKYWGRYTDKLIF. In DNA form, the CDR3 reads TGTGCTCTTGGGGCCCCCACACTCAAGTACTGGGGGAGGTACACCGATAAACTCATCTTT.

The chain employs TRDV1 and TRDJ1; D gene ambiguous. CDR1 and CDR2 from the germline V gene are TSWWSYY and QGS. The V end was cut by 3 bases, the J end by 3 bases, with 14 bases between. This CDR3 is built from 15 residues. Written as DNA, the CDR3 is TGTGCTCTTGGGGAGGAACTCTTACGCTCCGATAAACTCATCTTT. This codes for CALGEELLRSDKLIF.

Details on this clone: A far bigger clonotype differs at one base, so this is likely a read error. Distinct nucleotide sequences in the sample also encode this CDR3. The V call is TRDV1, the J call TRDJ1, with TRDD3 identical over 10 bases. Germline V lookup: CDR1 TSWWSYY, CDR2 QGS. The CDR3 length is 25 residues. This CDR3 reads CALGENSPLSYVWYWGMLYTDKLIF. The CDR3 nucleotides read TGTGCTCTTGGGGAGAATAGTCCCCTCTCCTACGTGTGGTACTGGGGGATGCTGTACACCGATAAGCTCATCTTT.

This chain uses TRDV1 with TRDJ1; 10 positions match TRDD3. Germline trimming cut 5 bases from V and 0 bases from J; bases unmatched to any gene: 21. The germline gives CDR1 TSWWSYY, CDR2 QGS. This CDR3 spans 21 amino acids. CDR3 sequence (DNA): TGTGCTCTTGGGCGTTGGGTTCCTACGGTGATGGGGGATACCTACACCGATAAACTCATCTTT. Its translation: CALGRWVPTVMGDTYTDKLIF.

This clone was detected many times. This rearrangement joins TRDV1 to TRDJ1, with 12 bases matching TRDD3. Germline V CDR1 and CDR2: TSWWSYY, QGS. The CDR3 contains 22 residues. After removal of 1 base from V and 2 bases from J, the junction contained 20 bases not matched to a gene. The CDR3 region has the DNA TGTGCTCTTGGGGAACGGGGAAGGGGACTACGCTGGGGGATACGTGGGACCGATAAACTCATCTTT. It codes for CALGERGRGLRWGIRGTDKLIF.

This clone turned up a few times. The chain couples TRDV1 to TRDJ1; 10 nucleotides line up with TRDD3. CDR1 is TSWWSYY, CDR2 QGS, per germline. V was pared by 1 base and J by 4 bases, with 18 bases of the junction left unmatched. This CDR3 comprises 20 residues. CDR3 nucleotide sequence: TGTGCTCTTGGGGAACCAACTTCCTACTGGGGGATGCGAGGGGTCGATAAACTCATCTTT. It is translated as CALGEPTSYWGMRGVDKLIF.

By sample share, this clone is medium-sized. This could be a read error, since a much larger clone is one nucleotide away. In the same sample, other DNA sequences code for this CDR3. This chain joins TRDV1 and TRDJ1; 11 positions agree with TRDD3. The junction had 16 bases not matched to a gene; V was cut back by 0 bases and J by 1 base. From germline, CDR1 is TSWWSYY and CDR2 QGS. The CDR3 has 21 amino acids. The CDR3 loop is CALGELGSRVLGDRVTDKLIF. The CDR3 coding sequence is TGTGCTCTTGGGGAACTCGGTTCTCGCGTACTGGGGGATAGGGTCACCGATAAACTCATCTTT.

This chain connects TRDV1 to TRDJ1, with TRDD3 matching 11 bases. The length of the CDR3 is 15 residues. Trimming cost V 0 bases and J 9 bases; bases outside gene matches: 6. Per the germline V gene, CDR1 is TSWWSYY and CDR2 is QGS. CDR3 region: CALGELGGGYEELIF. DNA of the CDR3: TGTGCTCTTGGGGAACTCGGTGGGGGATACGAGGAACTCATCTTT.

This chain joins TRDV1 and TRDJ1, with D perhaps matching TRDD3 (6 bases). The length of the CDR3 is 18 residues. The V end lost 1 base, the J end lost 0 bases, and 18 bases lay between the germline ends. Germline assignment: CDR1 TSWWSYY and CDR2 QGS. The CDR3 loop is CALGERYGGGRYTDKLIF. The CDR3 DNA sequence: TGTGCTCTTGGGGAACGTTACGGAGGGGGGAGGTACACCGATAAACTCATCTTT.

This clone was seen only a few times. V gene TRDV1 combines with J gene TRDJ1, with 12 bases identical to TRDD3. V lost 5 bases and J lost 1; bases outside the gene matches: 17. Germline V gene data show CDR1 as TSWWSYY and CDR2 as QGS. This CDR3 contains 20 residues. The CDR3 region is CALGRTSPNWGIPSTDKLIF. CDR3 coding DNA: TGTGCTCTTGGGCGAACGAGCCCGAACTGGGGGATACCTTCCACCGATAAACTCATCTTT.